The 15 T cell receptor beta chains in this list originate from one sample, sequenced in a study of cytomegalovirus exposure and HLA in healthy donors. PCR used 60 Vbeta primers and 13 Jbeta primers. Some clones are missing from TCRdb's copy, which holds only in-frame ones; the method was immunoSEQ multiplex PCR. This table holds around 140,000 clones, roughly 75% found once. The specimen sequenced was PBMCs. The source is a female donor in good health and CMV-seronegative.

This clone was found a few times. The chain has TRBV19 and TRBJ1-2; perhaps TRBD1 as D (6 bases). V was trimmed by 8 bases and J by 4 bases, leaving 14 bases between them. The CDR3 totals 13 residues. The germline V gene encodes CDR1 LNHDA and CDR2 SQIVND (reference sequence). CDR3 in amino acids: CASVPGTRYGYTF. The DNA of the CDR3 is TGTGCCAGTGTACCCGGGACACGCTATGGCTACACCTTC.

The chain is built from TRBV11-2 and TRBJ2-7, with a weak D call TRBD1 (5 bases). Germline assignment: CDR1 SGHAT and CDR2 FQNNGV. The CDR3 extends over 14 amino acids. The V and J ends lost 5 bases and 6 bases respectively, with 17 bases between them. The CDR3 coding sequence is TGTGCCAGCAGCGCTCAGGGTACGCATTTCGAGCAGTACTTC. Encoded protein: CASSAQGTHFEQYF.

V is TRBV5-1 and J is TRBJ1-1; tentatively, D is TRBD1 (6 bases). The germline V gene has CDR1 SGHRS and CDR2 YFSETQ. V lost 4 bases and J 4 bases, leaving 11 bases between the germline ends. The CDR3 runs 13 residues. The CDR3 sequence is CASSPTGSTEAFF. In DNA form, the CDR3 reads TGCGCCAGCAGCCCAACAGGGAGCACTGAAGCTTTCTTT.

The chain combines TRBV19 with TRBJ1-2; perhaps TRBD1 as D (5 bases). Between the trimmed V and J ends, which lost 5 bases and 5 bases, there was a span of 12 bases. The CDR3 consists of 13 residues. Looked up from germline, CDR1 is LNHDA and CDR2 is SQIVND (reference sequence). Here the CDR3 reads CASSEPGLYGYTF. CDR3 bases: TGTGCCAGTAGTGAACCAGGGTTATATGGCTACACCTTC.

The rearrangement links TRBV7-3 to TRBJ1-1; D perhaps matches TRBD1 (5 bases). Germline lookup yields CDR1 SGHTA and CDR2 FQGTGA. The germline V and J ends were trimmed by 5 bases and 5 bases, with 12 bases remaining between them. This CDR3 contains 13 residues. The CDR3 coding sequence is TGTGCCAGCAGCCTAGGACAACTGACTGAAGCTTTCTTT. This translates into CASSLGQLTEAFF. Full variable domain (missing parts from reference TRBV7-3 and TRBJ1-1): GAGVSQTPSNKVTEKGKYVELRCDPISGHTALYWYRQSLGQGPEFLIYFQGTGAADDSGLPNDRFFAVRPEGSVSTLKIQRTERGDSAVYLCASSLGQLTEAFFGQGTRLTVV.

The genes are TRBV6-5 and TRBJ1-1, with D perhaps TRBD1 (6 bases). Trimming pared 0 bases from V and 3 bases from J, leaving 8 bases between. This CDR3 spans 14 amino acids. The germline V gene encodes CDR1 MNHEY and CDR2 SVGAGI. Here the CDR3 DNA reads TGTGCCAGCAGTTACTCCCGGACAGACACTGAAGCTTTCTTT. This sequence encodes CASSYSRTDTEAFF.

This clone came up once. The junction departs from the called germline gene at one end, perhaps through a read error. The chain has TRBV30 and TRBJ1-2, with 8 nucleotides matching TRBD1. Germline lookup yields CDR1 GTSNPN and CDR2 SVGIG (reference sequence). The CDR3 sequence is 13 residues long. CDR3 residues: CAWRVLDRAGYPF. In DNA, the CDR3 is TGTGCCTGGAGAGTTCTGGACAGGGCTGGCTACCCCTTC.

This clone came up once. This chain uses TRBV2 with TRBJ1-5; 7 bases map to TRBD1. Germline trimming cut 6 bases from V and 0 bases from J; bases unmatched to any gene: 11. CDR3 length: 17 amino acids. The germline V gene encodes CDR1 SNHLY and CDR2 FYNNEI. CDR3 DNA sequence: TGTGCCAGCAGCTCAGGACAGGACCGATATAGCAATCAGCCCCAGCATTTT. Translated, it gives CASSSGQDRYSNQPQHF.

The V gene is TRBV30, the J gene TRBJ1-6; the D gene is possibly TRBD1 (6 bases). V lost 2 bases, J lost 16 bases, and 15 bases lay in between. The CDR3 runs to 12 residues. Germline assignment: CDR1 GTSNPN and CDR2 SVGIG (reference sequence). DNA of the CDR3: TGTGCCTGGAGTCCTCAGGGGACCCCACTCCACTTT. It encodes CAWSPQGTPLHF.

J is TRBJ2-5 and V is TRBV5-1; TRBD1 agrees at 8 bases. The J call is uncertain, as TRBJ2-7 better fits the DNA end. The length of the CDR3 is 15 residues. CDR1 is SGHRS, CDR2 YFSETQ, per germline. CDR3 in DNA: TGCGCCAGCAGCTTGGTCGCAGGGGGCTTCTTCGAGCAGTACTTC. It specifies CASSLVAGGFFEQYF.

The chain links TRBV4-2 to TRBJ2-7, with TRBD1 matching over 7 bases. CDR1 LGHNA and CDR2 YNFKEQ come from the germline V gene. The CDR3 is made up of 17 amino acids. The V gene end was trimmed by 1 base and the J gene end by 0 bases; junction bases not matched to a gene: 9. The CDR3 nucleotides read TGTGCCAGCAGCCAAGCCGCGAGAGGGGGCCTCTCCTACGAGCAGTACTTC. It codes for CASSQAARGGLSYEQYF.

The rearrangement links TRBV6-6 to TRBJ2-1; 7 bases line up with TRBD2. This CDR3 contains 13 residues. V trimming: 6 bases; J trimming: 3 bases; junction bases outside the gene matches: 2. The germline V gene encodes CDR1 MNHNY and CDR2 SVGAGI (reference sequence). The CDR3 nucleotides read TGTGCCAGCAGGGGGGGGGACTACAATGAGCAGTTCTTC. Protein: CASRGGDYNEQFF.

J is TRBJ2-7 and V is TRBV28; 7 bases are shared with TRBD1. CDR1 is MDHEN and CDR2 is SYDVKM in the germline V gene. This CDR3 is built from 15 residues. V gave up 3 bases and J gave up 1 base; unmatched junction bases: 6. The CDR3 DNA follows: TGTGCCAGCAGTTTCATACTGGGACAGTCCTACGAGCAGTACTTC. Translated: CASSFILGQSYEQYF.

The V and J genes are TRBV10-3 and TRBJ1-2, with 9 nucleotides matching TRBD1. CDR3 length equals 16 residues. V gave up 3 bases and J gave up 0 bases; unmatched junction bases: 5. CDR1 and CDR2 (germline): ENHRY, SYGVKD. The CDR3 bases are TGTGCCATCAGTGATGTTGGGACAGGGACTAACTATGGCTACACCTTC. Amino acids: CAISDVGTGTNYGYTF.

The table lists this clone with a count of one. The J gene is TRBJ2-3, the V gene TRBV5-1; D might be TRBD2 (6 bases). The V and J ends lost 4 bases and 3 bases respectively, with 12 bases between them. CDR3 length equals 14 residues. CDR1 and CDR2 (germline): SGHRS, YFSETQ. CDR3: CASSHGGLTDTQYF. Here the CDR3 DNA reads TGCGCCAGCAGCCACGGAGGGCTGACAGATACGCAGTATTTT.